This entry describes one TCR beta chain. No antigen is known for it. V was clipped by 0 bases and J by 4 bases, with 14 bases between them. The CDR3 extends over 16 amino acids. This record belongs to a study of T cell responses to AZD1222 COVID-19 vaccine. Study results and limitations: White British ancestry dominated among donors, who included more females, and clonal diversity was possibly underestimated.

Only in-frame clones appear in the TCRdb table, and some are missing; sequencing was by immunoSEQ multiplex PCR. The table shows around 56,000 clones, with approximately 88% occurring only once. The sequence was collected from an adult who received the AZD1222 COVID-19 vaccine. This chain uses TRBV23-1 with TRBJ2-3; tentative D call: TRBD1 (6 bases). TRBV23-1 is flagged as an ORF with uncertain function. Sequencing was performed on peripheral blood, taken 28 days after the second AZD1222 dose. The CDR3: CASSQSADRTADTQYF. For the CDR3, the DNA is TGCGCCAGCAGTCAATCGGCAGATAGGACAGCAGATACGCAGTATTTT.